This record covers a single TCR beta chain. The antigen is unknown. The data stem from a study of cytomegalovirus exposure and HLA in healthy donors. Amplification used 60 Vbeta primers and 13 Jbeta primers. Per the study methods: A later analysis counted tens of millions of unique TCR beta chains, some 11 million shared. The table came from immunoSEQ multiplex PCR; TCRdb's copy has only in-frame clones and leaves some out. V, J and clone size derive from that table, while D and trimming were established from the DNA sequence. The data show more than 65,000 clones, under 85% seen once. Study-wide results and caveats: V- and J-gene trimming of TCR beta was linked (in a later analysis) to a missense DCLRE1C variant. Cytomegalovirus association was assigned to under 200 TCR beta chains.

The germline V gene encodes CDR1 KGHSH and CDR2 LQKENI. V gave up 3 bases and J gave up 0 bases; unmatched junction bases: 7. This CDR3 comprises 16 residues. The sequenced material came from PBMCs. The clonotype was recovered from a woman in her thirties or forties in good health and CMV-seropositive. V is TRBV18 and J is TRBJ2-7; TRBD1 matches at 8 bases. The chain's CDR3 is CASSPGTGASSYEQYF. The CDR3 nucleotides read TGTGCCAGCTCACCCGGGACAGGCGCCAGCTCCTACGAGCAGTACTTC.